These T cell receptor beta chains were read from a single sample in a study of T cells in Graves' hyperthyroidism and ophthalmopathy. TCRdb analysed the multiplex PCR reads with MiXCR anew, one entry per CDR3 protein. This table has 640,000 or so distinct CDR3 sequences, over 12% appearing once. The sample was blood. These receptors originate from a woman aged 18 to 35 with Graves' ophthalmopathy. Both conserved end residues are part of each CDR3. The D gene is left open where the match is weak. Size tells how often a clone was seen (once, few, many) or the class of an expanded clone, and some rows leave it out.

>TRBJ2-5|-|TRBD2|17|TRBV24-1
TGTGCCACCAGTGACGGGACTAGCGGGAGGGCCAGGGAGACCCAGTACTTC
CATSDGTSGRARETQYF
>TRBJ1-5|few|-|15|TRBV4-2
TGTGCCAGCAGCCAAGAGGGGCAGTTCAATCAGCCCCAGCATTTT
CASSQEGQFNQPQHF
>TRBJ1-1|-|TRBD1|14|TRBV24-1
TGTGCCACCAGTGCGGACAGGCGGAGGGCTGAAGCTTTCTTT
CATSADRRRAEAFF
>TRBJ1-4|many|-|12|TRBV12-3/TRBV12-4
TGTGCCAGCAGTTCAGGGAGGGAAAAACTGTTTTTT
CASSSGREKLFF
>TRBJ2-1|many|-|17|TRBV6-1
TGTGCCAGCAGCTTAGGAACAGCAAAATATCCTCCTAATGAGCAGTTCTTC
CASSLGTAKYPPNEQFF
>TRBJ2-5|many|-|15|TRBV18
TGTGCCAGCTCACCGGACTTTCTGTACCAAGAGACCCAGTACTTC
CASSPDFLYQETQYF
>TRBJ2-1|many|-|15|TRBV11-2
TGTGCCAGCAGTTCCGCAGCGTTGCCCTACAATGAGCAGTTCTTC
CASSSAALPYNEQFF
>TRBJ1-2|many|-|13|TRBV4-1
TGCGCCAGCAGCCAAGAAGGGGTGGTCGGCTACACCTTC
CASSQEGVVGYTF
>TRBJ2-1|many|-|13|TRBV28
TGTGCCAGCAGCCAAGGGGCAGACAATGAGCAGTTCTTC
CASSQGADNEQFF
>TRBJ2-1|many|-|15|TRBV12-3/TRBV12-4
TGTGCCAGCACCACACCCCGGATGTCCTACAATGAGCAGTTCTTC
CASTTPRMSYNEQFF
>TRBJ2-7|many|TRBD2|14|TRBV20-1
TGCAGCGCTATAGGACTAGCGGGTTTCTACGAGCAGTACTTC
CSAIGLAGFYEQYF
>TRBJ2-7|many|-|15|TRBV27
TGTGCCAGCAGTCAAAGCGGATACCTCTCCTACGAGCAGTACTTC
CASSQSGYLSYEQYF
>TRBJ2-5|-|-|14|TRBV7-9
TGTGCCAGCAGCTTAGTATTCGGGCAAGAGACCCAGTACTTC
CASSLVFGQETQYF
>TRBJ2-1|-|TRBD2|13|TRBV6-2/TRBV6-3
TGTGCCAGCAGTTCCGCGGGAGCTTATGAGCAGTTCTTC
CASSSAGAYEQFF
>TRBJ1-1|many|TRBD1|17|TRBV5-6
TGTGCCAGCAGTAACCTAGATGCAGGACAGGGGGCCTCTGAAGCTTTCTTT
CASSNLDAGQGASEAFF
>TRBJ2-2|-|-|16|TRBV7-2
TGTGCCAGCAGCTTAGGCGAGGGGCAGGTTCACGGGGAGCTGTTTTTT
CASSLGEGQVHGELFF
>TRBJ2-1|many|-|13|TRBV29-1
TGCAGCGTTGACAGGGTACGGGGCAATGAGCAGTTCTTC
CSVDRVRGNEQFF
>TRBJ2-7|many|TRBD2|15|TRBV27
TGTGCCAGCAGTTTAACCAGCGGGAGTATCTACGAGCAGTACTTC
CASSLTSGSIYEQYF
>TRBJ2-7|many|-|13|TRBV12-5
TGTGCTAGTCGGGACTCCGACTCCTACGAGCAGTACTTC
CASRDSDSYEQYF
>TRBJ2-5|many|-|17|TRBV13
TGTGCCAGCAGCTTCCACTCCGCCGGGACAACCCAAGAGACCCAGTACTTC
CASSFHSAGTTQETQYF
>TRBJ1-2|many|-|15|TRBV10-3
TGTGCCATCAGTGAGTCTGCAGGAACCGCGTATGGCTACACCTTC
CAISESAGTAYGYTF
>TRBJ2-2|-|TRBD2|17|TRBV19
TGTGCCAGTAGTACTAGCGGCATGGGGGGGTGGCCCGGGGAGCTGTTTTTT
CASSTSGMGGWPGELFF
>TRBJ2-7|once|TRBD2|16|TRBV28
TGTGCCATCAGTGAGTCCGGGGGACTAAGAGCCTACGAGCAGTACTTC
CAISESGGLRAYEQYF
>TRBJ1-2|few|TRBD1|15|TRBV7-9
TGTGCCAGCAGCTTAGGACAGGGCTTGGACTATGGCTACACCTTC
CASSLGQGLDYGYTF
>TRBJ2-5|-|-|15|TRBV7-2
TGTGCCAGCAGCGACGGACACCCACGGGGAGAGACCCAGTACTTC
CASSDGHPRGETQYF
>TRBJ2-3|few|TRBD1|16|TRBV20-1
TGCAGTGCTAGTGGGGGACAGTCATACCGCACAGATACGCAGTATTTT
CSASGGQSYRTDTQYF
>TRBJ2-1|-|-|16|TRBV6-2/TRBV6-3
TGTGCCAGCAGTTACTCGTTCTCGGACAGTCACAATGAGCAGTTCTTC
CASSYSFSDSHNEQFF